This TCR beta chain was recovered during a study of blood T cell repertoires in COVID-19. Across the whole study: COVID-19 samples collected from the United States, Italy and Spain covered acute and convalescent phases. T cells, B-cell-depleted T cells, or PBMCs provided the cDNA or gDNA that served as material.

In the original processing: From reference gene primer amplification, estimates of nucleated cell counts were derived. Using immunoSEQ multiplex PCR, the repertoire was profiled, and TCRdb retains in-frame clones only, with some absent. The V and J calls and clone size were taken over from that table, and D and trimming were inferred from the DNA. The sample contains about 320,000 clones, roughly 89% of which appear only once. V shed 6 bases and J shed 11 bases, with 16 bases lying between them. Germline V gene lookup returns CDR1 SQVTM and CDR2 ANQGSEA. The CDR3 spans 11 residues. Patients of the Seattle cohort, enrolled during active infection, were followed longitudinally.

The sequenced material came from peripheral blood. J is TRBJ1-1 and V is TRBV29-1; D remains unclear. This TCR came from a woman younger than 45 with COVID-19, enrolled during active disease. CDR3 in DNA: TGCAGCGTAGAGGGAGGGCTGGGGGCTTTCTTT. This sequence encodes CSVEGGLGAFF.